Listed below are T cell receptor beta chains from one sample, sequenced in a study of blood T cell repertoires in COVID-19. This table comes from immunoSEQ multiplex PCR, and its TCRdb copy is limited to in-frame clones, with some not included. The sample comprises 190,000 or so clones, around 86% of which are singletons, and about 2.6% rests with the top ten. Sequencing input: peripheral blood. The origin of the receptors is a middle-aged man with active or convalescent COVID-19. Both conserved end residues are part of each CDR3. D genes are given only for firm matches. Clone size, where shown, is once, few, many, or a class for clones that have expanded.

V gene	J gene	CDR3 length	clone size	D gene	CDR3 protein	CDR3 DNA
TRBV7-9	TRBJ1-1	14	many	TRBD1	CASSTSTGWSEAFF	TGTGCCAGCAGCACCTCGACAGGGTGGTCTGAAGCTTTCTTT
TRBV3-1/TRBV3-2	TRBJ1-4	15	NA	TRBD1	CASSQVGDRGEKLFF	TGTGCCAGCAGCCAAGTAGGCGACAGGGGGGAAAAACTGTTTTTT
TRBV24-1	TRBJ2-5	14	NA	NA	CATSRAGILETQYF	TGTGCCACCTCAAGGGCAGGGATATTAGAGACCCAGTACTTC
TRBV7-9	TRBJ2-3	13	NA	NA	CASSLGLSDTQYF	TGTGCCAGCAGCCTGGGCCTCTCAGATACGCAGTATTTT
TRBV23-1	TRBJ1-2	15	few	NA	CASSQAWEDHYGYTF	TGCGCCAGCAGTCAGGCCTGGGAGGATCACTATGGCTACACCTTC
TRBV12-5	TRBJ1-1	16	NA	TRBD1	CASGLRPTGGETEAFF	TGTGCTAGTGGTTTGCGGCCTACAGGGGGGGAGACTGAAGCTTTCTTT
TRBV29-1	TRBJ2-1	13	NA	NA	CSVHEGVHNEQFF	TGCAGCGTTCATGAAGGGGTACACAATGAGCAGTTCTTC
TRBV5-8	TRBJ2-5	15	once	NA	CASSFQGRSEETQYF	TGTGCCAGCAGCTTTCAGGGCAGGTCAGAAGAGACCCAGTACTTC
TRBV12-5	TRBJ2-7	15	NA	TRBD2	CASGLGLAGNYEQYF	TGTGCTAGTGGCCTCGGACTAGCGGGGAACTACGAGCAGTACTTC
TRBV2	TRBJ2-7	14	few	TRBD1	CASSDRDRAREQYF	TGTGCCAGCAGTGACCGGGACAGGGCTCGCGAGCAGTACTTC
TRBV15	TRBJ1-2	16	NA	NA	CATSGRTAKANYGYTF	TGTGCCACCAGCGGGCGGACAGCTAAAGCTAACTATGGCTACACCTTC
TRBV18	TRBJ1-1	18	NA	TRBD1	CASSPKQGIFGRDTEAFF	TGTGCCAGCTCACCAAAACAGGGGATTTTTGGTCGTGACACTGAAGCTTTCTTT
TRBV28	TRBJ1-5	14	NA	NA	CASSFWPENQPQHF	TGTGCCAGCAGTTTTTGGCCGGAGAATCAGCCCCAGCATTTT
TRBV7-6	TRBJ2-7	16	NA	TRBD1	CASSPRIRQGDYEQYF	TGTGCCAGCAGCCCCCGAATACGACAGGGGGACTACGAGCAGTACTTC
TRBV7-2	TRBJ2-3	14	NA	NA	CASGKRAVTDTQYF	TGTGCCAGCGGAAAACGTGCGGTCACAGATACGCAGTATTTT
TRBV11-1	TRBJ2-1	15	NA	NA	CASSLSSSSYNEQFF	TGTGCCAGCAGCTTATCGTCTAGCTCCTACAATGAGCAGTTCTTC
TRBV27	TRBJ1-1	17	NA	TRBD1	CASSLSRDRAKGTEAFF	TGTGCCAGCAGTTTAAGTCGGGACAGGGCAAAGGGGACTGAAGCTTTCTTT
TRBV7-8	TRBJ1-5	16	NA	TRBD1	CASSLGGTGGFQPQHF	TGTGCCAGCAGCTTAGGAGGGACAGGGGGCTTTCAGCCCCAGCATTTT
TRBV5-4	TRBJ1-1	15	NA	NA	CASSAKGRMNTEAFF	TGTGCCAGCAGCGCCAAGGGGAGGATGAACACTGAAGCTTTCTTT
TRBV28	TRBJ1-5	12	NA	NA	CALGTPSQPQHF	TGTGCCCTCGGGACACCAAGTCAGCCCCAGCATTTT
TRBV14	TRBJ2-7	16	NA	TRBD1	CASSQDGGQRRPEQYF	TGTGCCAGCAGCCAAGATGGGGGACAGCGAAGACCCGAGCAGTACTTC
TRBV11-2	TRBJ2-3	17	NA	NA	CASSLTRVGASTDTQYF	TGTGCCAGCAGCCTAACTAGAGTGGGGGCTAGCACAGATACGCAGTATTTT
TRBV27	TRBJ2-1	17	few	TRBD1	CASSSLPGQGKIHEQFF	TGTGCCAGCAGTTCTCTTCCGGGACAGGGAAAGATCCATGAGCAGTTCTTC
TRBV2	TRBJ1-1	11	NA	NA	CASSPLAEAFF	TGTGCCAGCAGCCCTCTAGCGGAAGCTTTCTTT
TRBV5-1	TRBJ2-5	12	NA	NA	CASRAHQETQYF	TGCGCCAGCAGGGCCCATCAAGAGACCCAGTACTTC
TRBV18	TRBJ2-3	17	once	NA	CASSPRSGGPWTDTQYF	TGTGCCAGCTCACCTCGCTCCGGGGGGCCCTGGACAGATACGCAGTATTTT
TRBV9	TRBJ1-2	15	NA	TRBD1	CASSVGTGGYYGYTF	TGTGCCAGCAGCGTAGGGACAGGGGGCTACTATGGCTACACCTTC
TRBV28	TRBJ2-1	13	NA	TRBD2	CASQRGRYNEQFF	TGTGCCAGCCAGCGGGGCCGCTACAATGAGCAGTTCTTC
TRBV7-6	TRBJ1-2	15	few	TRBD1	CASSLSGQGRYGYTF	TGTGCCAGCAGCTTATCCGGACAGGGAAGATATGGCTACACCTTC
TRBV28	TRBJ1-1	15	NA	NA	CASSPWGDIIPEAFF	TGTGCCAGCAGTCCCTGGGGAGACATCATACCTGAAGCTTTCTTT
TRBV18	TRBJ1-1	12	NA	NA	CASSTLGTEAFF	TGTGCCAGCTCAACTCTCGGGACTGAAGCTTTCTTT
TRBV7-8	TRBJ2-2	14	few	NA	CASTGITYTGELFF	TGTGCCAGCACAGGGATAACCTACACCGGGGAGCTGTTTTTT
TRBV9	TRBJ2-1	14	few	TRBD1	CASSSRGQGGEQFF	TGTGCCAGCAGCTCACGCGGACAGGGGGGTGAGCAGTTCTTC
TRBV9	TRBJ2-2	14	NA	TRBD1	CASSATGATGELFF	TGTGCCAGCAGCGCTACAGGGGCCACCGGGGAGCTGTTTTTT
TRBV9	TRBJ2-3	16	NA	TRBD2	CASSVLAGGSTDTQYF	TGTGCCAGCAGCGTACTAGCGGGGGGGTCCACAGATACGCAGTATTTT
TRBV5-1	TRBJ1-2	14	NA	NA	CASSASRTFYGYTF	TGCGCCAGCAGCGCCTCGCGGACATTCTATGGCTACACCTTC
TRBV25-1	TRBJ1-1	13	few	TRBD1	CASSKTGFTEAFF	TGTGCCAGCAGTAAGACAGGGTTCACTGAAGCTTTCTTT
TRBV4-3	TRBJ2-6	17	NA	NA	CASSQDTGTSGANVLTF	TGCGCCAGCAGCCAGGACACGGGGACTTCTGGGGCCAACGTCCTGACTTTC
TRBV24-1	TRBJ2-3	17	few	NA	CATSDFPRPGHTDTQYF	TGTGCCACCAGTGATTTCCCCAGACCCGGACACACAGATACGCAGTATTTT
TRBV7-9	TRBJ1-4	15	NA	NA	CASSTQRGGREKLFF	TGTGCCAGCAGCACCCAACGGGGAGGCAGGGAAAAACTGTTTTTT
TRBV28	TRBJ2-1	13	NA	NA	CASSWAGENEQFF	TGTGCCAGCAGTTGGGCAGGGGAAAATGAGCAGTTCTTC
TRBV5-4	TRBJ1-1	15	NA	TRBD1	CASSLKSGGYTEAFF	TGTGCCAGCAGCTTGAAATCAGGGGGGTACACTGAAGCTTTCTTT
TRBV3-1/TRBV3-2	TRBJ1-1	16	NA	NA	CASSDAGTGVNTEAFF	TGTGCCAGCAGCGACGCCGGGACGGGGGTAAACACTGAAGCTTTCTTT
TRBV15	TRBJ1-1	14	NA	TRBD1	CATSSGQGNTEAFF	TGTGCCACCAGCTCAGGACAGGGGAACACTGAAGCTTTCTTT
TRBV11-2	TRBJ1-1	15	NA	NA	CASSLGGGPGTEAFF	TGTGCCAGCAGCCTAGGGGGGGGGCCCGGCACTGAAGCTTTCTTT
TRBV7-3	TRBJ2-1	15	once	NA	CASSLDRDSKGEQFF	TGTGCCAGCAGCTTAGACCGAGACAGCAAAGGGGAGCAGTTCTTC
TRBV1	TRBJ2-1	17	NA	NA	CTSSQEKGGGSYNEQFF	TGCACCAGCAGCCAAGAGAAAGGCGGGGGTTCCTACAATGAGCAGTTCTTC
TRBV11-2	TRBJ2-3	14	NA	TRBD2	CASNPGTSADTQYF	TGTGCCAGCAACCCCGGGACTAGCGCAGATACGCAGTATTTT
TRBV19	TRBJ1-5	14	NA	NA	CASSTQLTNQPQHF	TGTGCCAGTAGTACCCAACTGACAAATCAGCCCCAGCATTTT
TRBV28	TRBJ1-5	15	NA	TRBD1	CASSITGDSNQPQHF	TGTGCCAGCAGCATTACAGGGGACAGCAATCAGCCCCAGCATTTT
TRBV7-2	TRBJ1-6	15	NA	NA	CASSSITGYGSPLHF	TGTGCCAGCAGCTCGATTACAGGGTATGGATCACCCCTCCACTTT
TRBV10-2	TRBJ2-7	14	NA	NA	CASSDPRRTYEQYF	TGCGCCAGCAGTGATCCGAGGCGAACCTACGAGCAGTACTTC